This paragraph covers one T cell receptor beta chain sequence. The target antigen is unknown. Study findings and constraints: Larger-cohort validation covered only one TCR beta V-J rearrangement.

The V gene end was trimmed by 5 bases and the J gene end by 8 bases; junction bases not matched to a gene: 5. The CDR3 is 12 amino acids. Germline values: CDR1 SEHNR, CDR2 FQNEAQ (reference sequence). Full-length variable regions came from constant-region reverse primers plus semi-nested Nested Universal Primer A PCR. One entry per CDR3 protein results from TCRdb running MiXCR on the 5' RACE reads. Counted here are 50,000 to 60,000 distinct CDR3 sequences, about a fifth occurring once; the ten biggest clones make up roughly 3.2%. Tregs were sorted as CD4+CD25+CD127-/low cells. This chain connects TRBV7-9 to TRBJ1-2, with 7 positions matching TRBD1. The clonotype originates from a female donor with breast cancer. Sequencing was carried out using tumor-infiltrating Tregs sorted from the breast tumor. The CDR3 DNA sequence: TGTGCCAGCAGCGCGACAGGGAGCGGCTACACCTTC. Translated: CASSATGSGYTF.